This T cell receptor (beta chain) appears in the sequencing data of a study of blood T cell repertoires in COVID-19 (TCRdb year 2020). A note on the overall study: Samples from collaborators originated in the United States, Italy and Spain and spanned both the acute and convalescent phases of COVID-19. The material from the prospective study consisted of cDNA or gDNA derived from T cells, B-cell-depleted T cells, or PBMCs. A freely available public database, intended as a resource for researchers studying the immune response to SARS-CoV-2, is where the repertoires were released. Subjects who had been exposed to COVID-19, were actively infected with it, or had recovered from it provided the deeply sampled blood TCRbeta repertoires that made up the dataset. Samples came from the ongoing ImmuneRACE study (first 160 participants) plus 1,254 subjects from 6 global collaborators. Nearly every sample came with metadata listing a de-identified subject ID, COVID-19 status, age in years and sex. Where HLA class I and class II types were available, the types were taken from metadata supplied by the sample provider, not from assay-based typing. The paper's findings and limits, for the study overall: Clinical and demographic metadata were provided uncurated, with the amount varying by source and participant.

Each collaborating institution followed its own protocols to collect whole blood in K2EDTA tubes. For TCRbeta analysis, collaborators shipped samples as frozen whole blood, isolated PBMCs, or DNA extracted from either of those sample types. On this clone itself: There is no known antigen for this receptor. The input lacks base qualities; no much larger clone sits a single base away.

TCRbeta CDR3 regions were amplified from genomic DNA by means of the immunoSEQ Assay, a bias-controlled multiplex PCR. As for the authors' bioinformatics: Nucleated cell counts per sample were estimated from amplification of reference gene primers within the assay. Sequence reads were collapsed and filtered to measure the absolute abundance of every unique TCRbeta CDR3 rearrangement. For each sample, productive Simpson clonality was calculated by taking the square root of Simpson's diversity index across productive rearrangements. This is the immuneACCESS table as TCRdb keeps it, with only in-frame sequences that have V and J called. A part of the clones is gone; compared with another copy, unresolved V genes explain less than half, and the rest is unexplained. V, J and clone size reflect that table, while D and trimming were determined from the DNA. The sample includes 75,000 to 80,000 clones, with around 90% observed a single time. The ten largest clones represent 45% of the sample.

Sequenced sample: peripheral blood. The TCR was taken from a human donor in a cohort sampled during active COVID-19.

The CDR3 reads CASSFRRTEAFF. The sequence in DNA is TGTGCCAGCAGTTTTAGGAGGACTGAAGCTTTCTTT. The sequence is built from TRBV12-3 or TRBV12-4 and TRBJ1-1; the D gene is not confidently resolved. V is shortened by 3 bases, J by 5 bases, and the region joining them spans 7 bases. The CDR3 numbers 12 residues from cysteine through phenylalanine. The retained sequence is limited to the CDR3, 36 bases, with the frame set at the first base.